A single sample gave rise to the 6 T cell receptor beta chains below, sequenced in a study of ipilimumab plus nivolumab after autologous stem cell transplantation. Profiled with immunoSEQ multiplex PCR; TCRdb holds only in-frame clones, not every one. This table holds 17,000 or so clones, approximately 79% found once. This material consisted of PBMCs, taken in a trial of ipilimumab plus nivolumab as post-transplant consolidation. Receptors were obtained from a male donor with diffuse large B-cell lymphoma.

This clone has only one observation. This chain links TRBV27 with TRBJ2-2, with 15 bases matching TRBD2. J lost 5 bases, V lost 4 bases, and 5 bases had no gene match. This CDR3 has 17 amino acids. CDR1 is MNHEY and CDR2 is SMNVEV in the germline V gene (reference sequence). The CDR3 nucleotides are TGTGCCAGCAGTTGGACTAGCGGGAGGGCTTCAACCGGGGAGCTGTTTTTT. Protein sequence: CASSWTSGRASTGELFF.

This sequence joins TRBV2 and TRBJ1-1; D gene unclear. The CDR3 sequence is 14 residues long. V dropped 3 bases and J dropped 4 bases, with 12 bases sitting between them. Germline CDR1 SNHLY, CDR2 FYNNEI. CDR3 residues: CASSESAPITEAFF. The CDR3 region has the DNA TGTGCCAGCAGTGAGTCCGCCCCGATCACTGAAGCTTTCTTT.

The CDR3 reads CASSLYGTTDTQYF. The DNA of the CDR3 is TGCGCCAGCAGCTTATACGGGACCACAGATACGCAGTATTTT. The V gene is TRBV5-1, the J gene TRBJ2-3; either TRBD1 or TRBD2 may fit D (5 bases each). Trimming removed 2 bases from V and 2 bases from J, with 9 bases in between. Germline V lookup: CDR1 SGHRS, CDR2 YFSETQ. The CDR3 runs to 14 residues.

This clone is termed medium-sized (0.01 to 0.1%). J is TRBJ2-1 and V is TRBV7-3; no clear D gene. Germline CDR1 reads SGHTA; CDR2 reads FQGTGA. The V and J ends lost 5 bases and 7 bases respectively, with 18 bases between them. CDR3 size: 15 residues. This CDR3 reads CASSRAFGSTNEQFF. The CDR3, as DNA: TGTGCCAGCAGCAGGGCATTTGGTTCTACGAATGAGCAGTTCTTC.

This clone was counted a single time. This chain uses TRBV6-1 with TRBJ1-1, with D unresolved. The CDR3 totals 13 residues. The germline V gene has CDR1 MNHNS and CDR2 SASEGT. Trimming stripped 2 bases from V and 0 bases from J, with 4 bases between. The CDR3 reads CASSEQLNTEAFF. The CDR3 coding sequence is TGTGCCAGCAGTGAACAGTTGAACACTGAAGCTTTCTTT.

The V call is TRBV15, the J call TRBJ1-4; 12 nucleotides line up with TRBD1. The germline CDR1 and CDR2 sequences are LNHNV and YYDKDF (reference sequence). This CDR3 is built from 17 residues. Trimming at V came to 8 bases and at J to 7 bases, leaving 14 bases not matched to a gene. The chain's CDR3 is CATRGGTGGFSGEKLFF. CDR3 nucleotides: TGTGCCACCCGGGGCGGGACAGGGGGCTTTTCAGGTGAAAAACTGTTTTTT.